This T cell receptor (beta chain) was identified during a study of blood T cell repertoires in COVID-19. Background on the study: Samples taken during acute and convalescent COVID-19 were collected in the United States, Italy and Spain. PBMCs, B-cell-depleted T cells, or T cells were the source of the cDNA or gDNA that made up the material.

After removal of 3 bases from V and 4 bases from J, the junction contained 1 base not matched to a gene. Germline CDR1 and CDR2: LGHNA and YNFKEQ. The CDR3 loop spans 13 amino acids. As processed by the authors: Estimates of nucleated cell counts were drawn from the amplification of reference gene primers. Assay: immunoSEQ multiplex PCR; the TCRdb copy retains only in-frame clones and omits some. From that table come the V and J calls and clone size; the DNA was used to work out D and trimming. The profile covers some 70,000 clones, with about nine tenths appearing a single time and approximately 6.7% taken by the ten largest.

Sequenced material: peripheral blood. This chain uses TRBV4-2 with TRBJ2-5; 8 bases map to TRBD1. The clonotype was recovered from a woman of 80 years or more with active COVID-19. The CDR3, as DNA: TGTGCCAGCAGCCAGGGGACAGGAGAGACCCAGTACTTC. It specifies CASSQGTGETQYF.